The 28 T cell receptor beta chains given below trace back to one sample, sequenced in a study of beta chain features in type 1 diabetes. The sequenced template was cDNA made from the entire isolated RNA. TCRdb's copy holds only in-frame clones and misses some; the assay was immunoSEQ multiplex PCR. Found here are over 350,000 clones, roughly 16% of them singletons; the top ten hold under 0.02%. Sequencing was performed on naive CD4+ T cells from blood. These receptors were obtained from a woman aged 18-30 years in good health.

The V gene is TRBV5-1, the J gene TRBJ2-7; 8 bases fit TRBD1. V lost 5 bases, J lost 3 bases, and 13 bases stayed unmatched. The CDR3 consists of 16 residues. Germline-derived CDR1 and CDR2 are SGHRS and YFSETQ. The CDR3 loop reads CASSRSSGTGFYEQYF. CDR3 bases: TGCGCCAGCAGTCGCTCTTCCGGGACAGGTTTCTACGAGCAGTACTTC. The variable domain in full, completed from reference TRBV5-1 and TRBJ2-7, reads KAGVTQTPRYLIKTRGQQVTLSCSPISGHRSVSWYQQTPGQGLQFLFEYFSETQRNKGNFPGRFSGRQFSNSRSEMNVSTLELGDSALYLCASSRSSGTGFYEQYFGPGTRLTVT.

This chain links TRBV9 with TRBJ2-1; perhaps TRBD1 as D (6 bases). Germline CDR1 is SGDLS and CDR2 is YYNGEE. Between the trimmed V and J ends, which lost 3 bases and 4 bases, there was a span of 11 bases. There are 14 residues in the CDR3. The CDR3 protein is CASSEGTLYNEQFF. Written as DNA, the CDR3 is TGTGCCAGCAGCGAGGGGACACTTTACAATGAGCAGTTCTTC.

The chain uses TRBV4-1 and TRBJ2-3; D gene uncertain. Trimming shortened V by 1 base and J by 2 bases, and 13 bases separated the two germline ends. The V gene's germline CDR1 is MGHRA and CDR2 YSYEKL. The CDR3 is made up of 16 amino acids. For the CDR3, the DNA is TGCGCCAGCAGCCAAGCCCGAGGAGAGATCACAGATACGCAGTATTTT. This encodes CASSQARGEITDTQYF.

This clone was seen more than once but under ten times. The J gene is TRBJ1-1, the V gene TRBV18, with D possibly being TRBD1 (5 bases). Germline CDR1 reads KGHSH; CDR2 reads LQKENI. There are 14 residues in the CDR3. Trimming cost V 3 bases and J 12 bases, with 20 bases left between them. CDR3 coding DNA: TGTGCCAGCTCACCTGGGGAGGGGACGGCGCGTACTTTCTTT. This codes for CASSPGEGTARTFF. The full variable domain, completed using reference TRBV18 and TRBJ1-1, is NAGVMQNPRHLVRRRGQEARLRCSPMKGHSHVYWYRQLPEEGLKFMVYLQKENIIDESGMPKERFSAEFPKEGPSILRIQQVVRGDSAAYFCASSPGEGTARTFFGQGTRLTVV.

Of note for this clone: Other DNA sequences in this specimen translate into the identical CDR3. The gene calls are TRBV9 and TRBJ2-1; tentative D call: TRBD2 (5 bases). The length of the CDR3 is 15 residues. Trimming left V 2 bases short and J 0 bases short, with 9 bases between. Germline CDR1 is SGDLS and CDR2 is YYNGEE. Here the CDR3 reads CASSVSGSSYNEQFF. CDR3 nucleotide sequence: TGTGCCAGCAGCGTTTCTGGGAGCTCCTACAATGAGCAGTTCTTC. Filled out from reference TRBV9 and TRBJ2-1, the complete variable domain reads DSGVTQTPKHLITATGQRVTLRCSPRSGDLSVYWYQQSLDQGLQFLIQYYNGEERAKGNILERFSAQQFPDLHSELNLSSLELGDSALYFCASSVSGSSYNEQFFGPGTRLTVL.

The rearrangement uses TRBV6-5 and TRBJ2-5; the match to TRBD1 covers 9 bases. This CDR3 has 15 residues. From germline, CDR1 is MNHEY and CDR2 SVGAGI. The V gene end was trimmed by 4 bases and the J gene end by 5 bases; junction bases not matched to a gene: 8. The CDR3 coding sequence is TGTGCCAGCAGTTCCGCCGGGACAGGGCAGGAGACCCAGTACTTC. Translated, it gives CASSSAGTGQETQYF.

This clone was detected a few times. The chain recombines TRBV15 with TRBJ2-1; D possibly corresponds to TRBD1 (5 bases). This CDR3 contains 12 residues. Per germline, CDR1 LNHNV and CDR2 YYDKDF (reference sequence). Trimming pared 9 bases from V and 8 bases from J, leaving 14 bases between. For the CDR3, the DNA is TGTGCCACTACGGCAGGGTTAGATGAGCAGTTCTTC. Protein sequence: CATTAGLDEQFF.

This clone turned up a few times. The chain joins TRBV28 to TRBJ2-7; D not certain. The CDR3 spans 10 residues. Per the germline V gene, CDR1 is MDHEN and CDR2 is SYDVKM. The V gene lost 6 bases and the J gene lost 7 bases, with 7 bases spanning the gap. CDR3 loop: CASRSREQYF. DNA of the CDR3: TGTGCCAGCAGAAGTCGGGAGCAGTACTTC.

This rearrangement joins TRBV30 to TRBJ1-1; 12 nucleotides align to TRBD1. The junction had 8 bases not matched to a gene; V was cut back by 5 bases and J by 4 bases. CDR1 is GTSNPN, CDR2 SVGIG, per germline (reference sequence). The CDR3 is 15 residues long. This CDR3 is CAWAGQGAPGTEAFF. The DNA of the CDR3 is TGTGCCTGGGCGGGACAGGGGGCGCCGGGCACTGAAGCTTTCTTT.

The V and J genes are TRBV5-4 and TRBJ2-7; 11 bases fit TRBD2. Germline values: CDR1 SGHNT, CDR2 YYREEE (reference sequence). Trimming took 1 base from V and 2 from J; bases not matched to a gene: 8. The CDR3 consists of 17 residues. The CDR3 DNA sequence: TGTGCCAGCAGCTTGAATCGACTAGCGGGACTCCCCTACGAGCAGTACTTC. This gives the protein CASSLNRLAGLPYEQYF.

The V and J genes are TRBV13 and TRBJ2-1; 9 nucleotides match TRBD2. CDR1 and CDR2 from the germline V gene are PRHDT and FYEKMQ (reference sequence). The trim removed 0 bases at V and 13 bases at J, leaving 4 bases unmatched. The length of the CDR3 is 13 residues. The CDR3 protein is CASSLGLAGIQFF. CDR3 DNA sequence: TGTGCCAGCAGCTTAGGGCTAGCGGGAATTCAGTTCTTC.

This clone was counted between two and nine times. The rearrangement joins TRBV7-3 to TRBJ2-3, with D maybe TRBD1 (5 bases). Trimming stripped 5 bases from V and 4 bases from J, with 16 bases between. CDR1 SGHTA and CDR2 FQGTGA come from the germline V gene. The CDR3 is 15 amino acids. In DNA, the CDR3 is TGTGCCAGCAGCCCAAAGAACAGACAGCCAGATACGCAGTATTTT. Its translation: CASSPKNRQPDTQYF.

The V gene is TRBV19, the J gene TRBJ2-1; TRBD2 matches at 13 bases. J gave up 8 bases and V 4 bases, and 2 bases lay outside the gene matches. The CDR3 loop spans 14 amino acids. Germline CDR1 LNHDA, CDR2 SQIVND (reference sequence). The CDR3 DNA follows: TGTGCCAGTAGTAAACTAGCGGGAGGGTATGAGCAGTTCTTC. Its protein is CASSKLAGGYEQFF. Looking up the rest from reference TRBV19 and TRBJ2-1 gives the full variable domain: DGGITQSPKYLFRKEGQNVTLSCEQNLNHDAMYWYRQDPGQGLRLIYYSQIVNDFQKGDIAEGYSVSREKKESFPLTVTSAQKNPTAFYLCASSKLAGGYEQFFGPGTRLTVL.

The chain combines TRBV4-2 with TRBJ2-7; 8 bases match TRBD2. CDR3 size: 15 residues. Germline-derived CDR1 and CDR2 are LGHNA and YNFKEQ. V shed 0 bases, J shed 2 bases, and the junction held 3 bases outside the gene matches. CDR3 region: CASSQETSVPYEQYF. The CDR3 DNA reads TGTGCCAGCAGCCAAGAGACTAGCGTTCCCTACGAGCAGTACTTC.

The chain couples TRBV25-1 to TRBJ1-5, with D maybe TRBD1 (6 bases). Germline CDR1 and CDR2: MGHDK and SYGVNS. This CDR3 is built from 14 residues. The V gene lost 1 base and the J gene lost 7 bases, with 11 bases spanning the gap. The CDR3 reads CASSESGVWQPQHF. The CDR3 DNA is TGTGCCAGCAGTGAATCAGGGGTTTGGCAGCCCCAGCATTTT.

The chain employs TRBV7-2 and TRBJ2-6, with TRBD2 matching 7 bases. This CDR3 is built from 15 residues. Germline V lookup: CDR1 SGHTA, CDR2 FQGNSA. Trimming cost V 8 bases and J 4 bases; bases outside gene matches: 8. DNA for the CDR3: TGTGCCAGCTCCGGGACTACTCTAGGGGCCAACGTCCTGACTTTC. Translation: CASSGTTLGANVLTF. The full variable domain, in which reference TRBV7-2 and TRBJ2-6 provide the parts outside the CDR3, is GAGVSQSPSNKVTEKGKDVELRCDPISGHTALYWYRQSLGQGLEFLIYFQGNSAPDKSGLPSDRFSAERTGGSVSTLTIQRTQQEDSAVYLCASSGTTLGANVLTFGAGSRLTVL.

This clone has more than one count but fewer than ten. The chain combines TRBV28 with TRBJ1-1; D gene ambiguous. CDR3 length: 15 amino acids. V was cut by 3 bases and J by 3 bases, with 14 bases left in between. Germline V gene sequence: CDR1 MDHEN, CDR2 SYDVKM. CDR3 sequence (DNA): TGTGCCAGCAGTTTTGGTGGGCCCATGTACACTGAAGCTTTCTTT. It yields the protein CASSFGGPMYTEAFF.

V usage is TRBV5-4 and J usage is TRBJ2-1; 9 bases line up with TRBD2. CDR1 SGHNT and CDR2 YYREEE come from the germline V gene (reference sequence). With 5 bases clipped from V and 0 bases from J, the junction kept 6 bases outside the gene matches. The CDR3 consists of 16 residues. CDR3 coding DNA: TGTGCCAGCAGGCCGGGTAGCGGGAGCTCCTACAATGAGCAGTTCTTC. It encodes CASRPGSGSSYNEQFF.

This chain links TRBV7-9 with TRBJ2-2, with a possible D match to TRBD1 (5 bases). CDR3 length equals 16 residues. Looked up from germline, CDR1 is SEHNR and CDR2 is FQNEAQ (reference sequence). Trimming shortened V by 4 bases and J by 1 base, and 13 bases separated the two germline ends. The CDR3 loop is CASSSYQGRNTGELFF. The CDR3 region has the DNA TGTGCCAGCAGCTCGTACCAGGGAAGGAACACCGGGGAGCTGTTTTTT.

The chain uses TRBV10-3 and TRBJ1-5; 7 nucleotides line up with TRBD1. CDR1 is ENHRY and CDR2 is SYGVKD in the germline V gene. V lost 9 bases to trimming and J lost 6 bases; unmatched junction nucleotides: 8. CDR3 length equals 13 residues. This chain's CDR3 is CAIQQGRGQPQHF. The CDR3, as DNA: TGTGCCATTCAACAGGGGAGAGGTCAGCCCCAGCATTTT.

This chain uses TRBV29-1 with TRBJ2-3, with 11 bases identical to TRBD2. The V gene's germline CDR1 is SQVTM and CDR2 ANQGSEA. This CDR3 has 13 residues. The V and J ends lost 8 bases and 2 bases, in that order; junction bases with no gene match: 3. The CDR3 DNA sequence: TGCAGCCTAGCGGGAGGTCTCACAGATACGCAGTATTTT. Protein: CSLAGGLTDTQYF.

This clone occurred a few times. This chain connects TRBV5-6 to TRBJ1-1; the D is unclear. There are 11 residues in the CDR3. Germline-derived CDR1 and CDR2 are SGHDT and YYEEEE. Trimming took off 2 bases at V and 5 bases at J, with 4 bases between the two ends. CDR3: CASSFRTEAFF. The CDR3 DNA is TGTGCCAGCAGCTTTCGGACTGAAGCTTTCTTT.

The genes are TRBV18 and TRBJ1-4; D not certain. Trimming took 2 bases from V and 0 from J, leaving 7 bases between them. Germline CDR1 and CDR2: KGHSH and LQKENI. This CDR3 is 15 amino acids long. The CDR3 sequence is CASSPTIATNEKLFF. The CDR3, as DNA: TGTGCCAGCTCACCAACGATAGCAACTAATGAAAAACTGTTTTTT. Full variable domain (remainder filled in from reference TRBV18 and TRBJ1-4): NAGVMQNPRHLVRRRGQEARLRCSPMKGHSHVYWYRQLPEEGLKFMVYLQKENIIDESGMPKERFSAEFPKEGPSILRIQQVVRGDSAAYFCASSPTIATNEKLFFGSGTQLSVL.

The V gene is TRBV30, the J gene TRBJ2-5, with 8 bases that match TRBD1. The germline CDR1 and CDR2 sequences are GTSNPN and SVGIG (reference sequence). The length of the CDR3 is 14 residues. The V gene end was trimmed by 0 bases and the J gene end by 2 bases; junction bases not matched to a gene: 2. The chain's CDR3 is CAWSVGTGQETQYF. For the CDR3, the DNA is TGTGCCTGGAGTGTAGGGACAGGTCAAGAGACCCAGTACTTC.

This clone appeared a few times. The CDR3 DNA sequence: TGTGCCAGCAGCTTAGACGGTAGGCGGGAGTGGGTCAATGAGCAGTTCTTC. Its protein is CASSLDGRREWVNEQFF. This chain links TRBV11-3 with TRBJ2-1; TRBD2 agrees at 7 bases. The CDR3 consists of 17 residues. CDR1 SGHNT and CDR2 YENEEA come from the germline V gene. V was pared by 0 bases and J by 6 bases, with 11 bases of the junction left unmatched.

A few counts support this clone. The V and J genes are TRBV9 and TRBJ1-2, with D uncertain. The V end was cut by 4 bases, the J end by 2 bases, with 15 bases between. Germline V lookup: CDR1 SGDLS, CDR2 YYNGEE. This CDR3 has 15 residues. In nucleotides, the CDR3 is TGTGCCAGCAGCCCAACCGGGGTGGCGAACTATGGCTACACCTTC. Its translation: CASSPTGVANYGYTF.

The rearrangement uses TRBV23-1 and TRBJ2-3; maybe TRBD1 (5 bases). TRBV23-1 is given ORF status, its function remaining uncertain. V was trimmed by 0 bases and J by 6 bases, leaving 10 bases between them. The CDR3 covers 14 residues. CDR3 residues: CASSQSRQSDTQYF. CDR3 sequence (DNA): TGCGCCAGCAGTCAATCAAGACAGAGTGATACGCAGTATTTT.

V usage is TRBV5-1 and J usage is TRBJ2-7, with 7 nucleotides matching TRBD2. Germline CDR1 is SGHRS and CDR2 is YFSETQ. The junction had 5 bases not matched to a gene; V was cut back by 2 bases and J by 3 bases. This CDR3 has 14 amino acids. CDR3 residues: CASSFAGDLYEQYF. CDR3 DNA: TGCGCCAGCAGCTTTGCGGGGGACCTCTACGAGCAGTACTTC.